The clone carrying this T cell receptor (beta chain) was seen a few times. What it binds is unknown. These data are taken from a study of post-analysis software for immune sequencing data. Study-level information: Patients with relapsing-remitting, secondary progressive and progressive-relapsing multiple sclerosis courses were all represented. General study findings and limits: Multiple sclerosis patients had significantly lower normalized Chao1 diversity than controls. TRBV5-6, TRBV5-1 and TRBV20-1 were among roughly five TRBV segments more frequent in patients than controls.

Germline V lookup: CDR1 WSHSY, CDR2 SAAADI. This CDR3 comprises 17 residues. Incorporated into the TCR beta cDNA libraries were unique molecular identifiers, which served to reduce PCR and sequencing biases. Some 500,000 cDNA molecules were recovered from an input of about 0.9 to 10 million T cells. Each CDR3 protein is one row after TCRdb ran MiXCR on the PCR reads. The sample yields more than 500,000 distinct CDR3 sequences, roughly 34% seen once. The source of this sequence is a girl younger than 18 with multiple sclerosis. What was sequenced was blood. This chain uses TRBV10-2 with TRBJ2-7; TRBD2 agrees at 7 bases. With the DNA end fitting TRBJ2-5 better, the J assignment may be wrong. The CDR3 here is CASSGRVLGGVGQTQYF. CDR3 DNA sequence: TGCGCCAGCAGTGGACGGGTATTGGGAGGGGTGGGGCAGACCCAGTACTTC.